These T cell receptor beta chains were read from a single sample in a study of T cells in Graves' hyperthyroidism and ophthalmopathy. TCRdb called the multiplex PCR reads again in MiXCR, with one record for every CDR3 protein. The sample includes hundreds of thousands of distinct CDR3 sequences, 15% to 19% of them seen just once. The sequenced sample consisted of blood. The receptors were sampled from a woman between 18 and 30 years old with Graves' hyperthyroidism. Both conserved end residues are trimmed from each CDR3. A D gene is named only where the DNA matches it firmly. Size is stated for part of the rows, as once, few or many counts, or as a class when the clone is expanded.

j_gene | abundance | d_gene | v_gene | CDR3aa
TRBJ2-7 | many | - | TRBV10-3 | AISDGVTYEQY
TRBJ1-1 | many | TRBD1 | TRBV5-1 | ASRKDRGWKHTEAF
TRBJ1-5 | many | - | TRBV2 | ASRKDRVSFQPQH
TRBJ2-7 | many | - | TRBV20-1 | SARVWGRVGEQY
TRBJ1-1 | few | TRBD1 | TRBV12-3/TRBV12-4 | ASSLLSKTGRTEAF
TRBJ2-5 | - | TRBD2 | TRBV20-1 | SAREPSGSAGAQY
TRBJ2-1 | - | - | TRBV30 | AWSVYEQF
TRBJ2-5 | - | TRBD2 | TRBV9 | ASSVEGGGLSETQY
TRBJ2-6 | - | - | TRBV6-4 | ASSDSLDSGANVLT
TRBJ2-1 | - | TRBD2 | TRBV29-1 | SVEDPVRLAGLNEQF
TRBJ1-5 | many | - | TRBV6-5 | ASSYVELNQPQH
TRBJ1-5 | many | TRBD1 | TRBV20-1 | SANQGVNQPQH
TRBJ2-7 | few | TRBD1 | TRBV29-1 | SAGQGREQY
TRBJ2-5 | many | - | TRBV20-1 | SARDLFQETQY
TRBJ1-1 | - | TRBD1 | TRBV19 | ASRGTAERTEAF
TRBJ1-2 | many | - | TRBV5-1 | ASRGPQGNYGYT
TRBJ1-2 | few | - | TRBV24-1 | ATSDWTDTRGYT
TRBJ1-6 | many | - | TRBV20-1 | SARPSRGSPLH
TRBJ2-7 | many | TRBD2 | TRBV7-4 | ASSPGVAGGYYEQY
TRBJ1-1 | many | - | TRBV19 | ASMGGAGTEAF
TRBJ1-2 | - | - | TRBV5-6 | ASSPYPFRSGAGPFYGYT
TRBJ2-3 | - | - | TRBV29-1 | SVGPTGQGKTSSTSGRSTDTQY
TRBJ2-5 | many | TRBD2 | TRBV2 | ASSEAGLAGETQY
TRBJ1-3 | many | - | TRBV15 | ATSRDGQAMSGNTIY
TRBJ2-1 | many | TRBD2 | TRBV27 | ASTPGGYNEQF
TRBJ2-2 | - | - | TRBV7-3 | ASSPNLGAGELF
TRBJ2-1 | many | TRBD2 | TRBV12-3/TRBV12-4 | ASRTTSGRANEQF
TRBJ2-4 | many | TRBD2 | TRBV27 | ASLGLAGKRNIQY
TRBJ2-7 | many | - | TRBV7-9 | ASRIDPDSEQY
TRBJ1-3 | few | - | TRBV14 | ASSQPEINSGNTIY
TRBJ2-5 | - | - | TRBV20-1 | SARDIQSQETQY